The rows below give T cell receptor beta chains drawn from one sample of a study of blood T cell repertoires in COVID-19. This table comes from immunoSEQ multiplex PCR, and its TCRdb copy is limited to in-frame clones, with some not included. This table holds about 190,000 clones, roughly 80% found once. Sequencing used peripheral blood. Every receptor here comes from a woman in her forties or fifties with acute or convalescent COVID-19. Each CDR3 is given with its conserved first and last residue. Each record gives: D gene, clone size, V gene, J gene, CDR3 protein, CDR3 DNA. A D gene is named only where the DNA matches it firmly. Size values are once, few and many counts, or a class for expanded clones, and some rows have none.

>TRBD1|NA|TRBV6-5|TRBJ2-2
CASSYQGQGGAGELFF
TGTGCCAGCAGTTACCAAGGACAGGGGGGAGCCGGGGAGCTGTTTTTT
>TRBD1|once|TRBV19|TRBJ1-2
CASSLGTAYGYTF
TGTGCCAGTAGTTTGGGGACAGCCTATGGCTACACCTTC
>NA|NA|TRBV9|TRBJ2-7
CASSVRGTEPYEQYF
TGTGCCAGCAGCGTCCGGGGAACAGAGCCCTACGAGCAGTACTTC
>TRBD1|NA|TRBV28|TRBJ1-1
CASSRTGGKTEAFF
TGTGCCAGCAGTCGGACAGGGGGTAAGACTGAAGCTTTCTTT
>NA|NA|TRBV9|TRBJ2-3
CASSVGQGPTSTDTQYF
TGTGCCAGCAGCGTGGGGCAGGGGCCGACTAGCACAGATACGCAGTATTTT
>TRBD1|once|TRBV6-5|TRBJ1-2
CASSPRDRDSYGYTF
TGTGCCAGCAGCCCCCGGGACAGGGATTCCTATGGCTACACCTTC
>NA|NA|TRBV12-3/TRBV12-4|TRBJ2-2
CASSEQHTGELFF
TGTGCCAGCAGTGAGCAACACACCGGGGAGCTGTTTTTT
>TRBD1|NA|TRBV5-4|TRBJ2-1
CASSLSGGGYNEQFF
TGTGCCAGCAGCTTGTCAGGGGGTGGATACAATGAGCAGTTCTTC
>NA|NA|TRBV6-1|TRBJ1-2
CASSESSGQSRGYTF
TGTGCCAGCAGTGAATCTAGTGGACAGTCGAGGGGCTACACCTTC
>TRBD1|once|TRBV27|TRBJ2-7
CASSRNRGLGYEQYF
TGTGCCAGCAGTAGAAACAGGGGTTTAGGCTACGAGCAGTACTTC
>NA|NA|TRBV10-2|TRBJ2-1
CASSERLKGNEQFF
TGCGCCAGCAGTGAGCGCCTCAAGGGGAATGAGCAGTTCTTC
>NA|NA|TRBV7-2|TRBJ1-2
CASSLYSQLNGYTF
TGTGCCAGCAGCTTATATAGCCAACTCAATGGCTACACCTTC
>NA|NA|TRBV6-5|TRBJ1-2
CASSFTGDYGYTF
TGTGCCAGCAGTTTTACGGGGGACTATGGCTACACCTTC
>NA|NA|TRBV9|TRBJ1-3
CASSQAGSGNTIYF
TGTGCCAGCAGCCAGGCCGGCTCTGGAAACACCATATATTTT
>NA|NA|TRBV25-1|TRBJ1-4
CASRRPGNEKLFF
TGTGCCAGCAGGCGCCCGGGGAATGAAAAACTGTTTTTT
>NA|NA|TRBV24-1|TRBJ2-1
CATSEGLASNEQFF
TGTGCCACCAGTGAAGGGCTAGCGTCCAATGAGCAGTTCTTC
>NA|NA|TRBV30|TRBJ1-5
CAWSRAWDQPQHF
TGTGCCTGGAGCAGGGCCTGGGATCAGCCCCAGCATTTT
>TRBD1|few|TRBV6-5|TRBJ1-4
CASRQGVTNEKLFF
TGTGCCAGCAGGCAGGGGGTGACTAATGAAAAACTGTTTTTT
>TRBD1|NA|TRBV6-2/TRBV6-3|TRBJ1-5
CASSYLGQGKGQPQHF
TGTGCCAGCAGTTACCTGGGACAGGGAAAGGGACAGCCCCAGCATTTT
>TRBD1|NA|TRBV28|TRBJ1-6
CASSFGQGFNNSPLHF
TGTGCCAGCAGTTTCGGACAGGGGTTTAACAATTCACCCCTCCACTTT
>TRBD2|NA|TRBV9|TRBJ2-1
CASSGGGAGEQFF
TGTGCCAGCAGCGGCGGGGGGGCCGGTGAGCAGTTCTTC
>NA|NA|TRBV4-1|TRBJ1-1
CASSPLKLYTTEAFF
TGCGCCAGCAGCCCCTTAAAGTTGTACACCACTGAAGCTTTCTTT
>TRBD1|NA|TRBV28|TRBJ1-5
CASSRDRDTNQPQHF
TGTGCCAGCAGCCGGGACAGGGACACCAATCAGCCCCAGCATTTT
>TRBD1|once|TRBV11-3|TRBJ2-2
CASSVGGANTGELFF
TGTGCCAGCAGCGTAGGGGGCGCGAACACCGGGGAGCTGTTTTTT
>NA|NA|TRBV4-3|TRBJ1-1
CASRQEVYTEAFF
TGCGCCAGCCGACAGGAGGTTTACACTGAAGCTTTCTTT
>NA|NA|TRBV12-3/TRBV12-4|TRBJ1-2
CASSFPGGGGYTF
TGTGCCAGCAGTTTTCCGGGAGGAGGAGGCTACACCTTC
>NA|NA|TRBV6-2/TRBV6-3|TRBJ2-2
CASSSAETGTGELFF
TGTGCCAGCAGTTCCGCGGAAACCGGCACCGGGGAGCTGTTTTTT
>TRBD2|NA|TRBV7-7|TRBJ2-2
CASSPSGRATGELFF
TGTGCTAGCAGCCCTAGTGGGAGGGCTACCGGGGAGCTGTTTTTT
>TRBD2|NA|TRBV28|TRBJ2-5
CASSLLTPLRERGETQYF
TGTGCCAGCAGTTTGCTTACCCCTCTCAGGGAGCGGGGGGAGACCCAGTACTTC
>NA|NA|TRBV5-1|TRBJ2-2
CASSLGGLNGELFF
TGCGCCAGCAGCTTGGGGGGCCTGAACGGGGAGCTGTTTTTT
>TRBD2|NA|TRBV10-2|TRBJ2-1
CASSGLAANNEQFF
TGCGCCAGCAGTGGACTAGCGGCTAACAATGAGCAGTTCTTC
>NA|once|TRBV2|TRBJ2-7
CASLSGKTYEQYF
TGTGCCAGCCTTTCGGGAAAGACCTACGAGCAGTACTTC
>TRBD1|NA|TRBV15|TRBJ2-2
CATSYRGTTGELFF
TGTGCCACCAGCTACAGGGGGACCACCGGGGAGCTGTTTTTT
>TRBD2|once|TRBV30|TRBJ2-7
CAWIRAGTSGGHEQYF
TGTGCCTGGATACGAGCCGGGACTAGCGGGGGGCACGAGCAGTACTTC
>NA|NA|TRBV29-1|TRBJ2-3
CSVGQGTGDTQYF
TGCAGCGTTGGTCAGGGTACGGGAGATACGCAGTATTTT
>NA|NA|TRBV28|TRBJ1-5
CASRPGGLSNQPQHF
TGTGCCAGCAGGCCCGGGGGTTTGAGCAATCAGCCCCAGCATTTT
>NA|few|TRBV7-2|TRBJ1-2
CASSLDQGSYGYTF
TGTGCCAGCAGCTTAGACCAGGGAAGCTATGGCTACACCTTC
>NA|many|TRBV6-4|TRBJ2-2
CASSATNTGELFF
TGTGCCAGCAGTGCTACGAACACCGGGGAGCTGTTTTTT
>NA|NA|TRBV19|TRBJ2-7
CATRSGIGVHEQYF
TGTGCCACTCGCTCAGGAATAGGCGTACACGAGCAGTACTTC
>NA|NA|TRBV6-6|TRBJ1-2
CASTLDIDGYTF
TGTGCCAGCACCCTGGACATTGATGGCTACACCTTC
>TRBD1|once|TRBV7-8|TRBJ1-4
CASSFAGQGGEKLFF
TGTGCCAGCAGCTTCGCGGGACAGGGCGGAGAAAAACTGTTTTTT
>NA|NA|TRBV7-9|TRBJ1-6
CASRGRYNSPLHF
TGTGCCAGCAGGGGCCGGTATAATTCACCCCTCCACTTT
>TRBD1|NA|TRBV9|TRBJ2-1
CASSVWTGNEQFF
TGTGCCAGCAGCGTTTGGACAGGCAATGAGCAGTTCTTC
>NA|NA|TRBV28|TRBJ2-2
CASVPGLPTYWGELFF
TGTGCCAGCGTACCCGGACTTCCGACTTATTGGGGGGAGCTGTTTTTT
>NA|NA|TRBV19|TRBJ1-2
CASSPTIVGKNGYTF
TGTGCCAGTAGCCCGACTATAGTGGGTAAGAATGGCTACACCTTC
>NA|NA|TRBV27|TRBJ2-7
CASNRGSALFGEQYF
TGTGCCAGCAACCGCGGCTCGGCCCTCTTTGGCGAGCAGTACTTC
>TRBD1|NA|TRBV5-6|TRBJ1-2
CASSLGDSAYGYTF
TGTGCCAGCAGCTTGGGGGACAGCGCCTATGGCTACACCTTC
>NA|NA|TRBV7-8|TRBJ2-3
CASSLGPQGLADTQYF
TGTGCCAGCAGCTTAGGGCCGCAGGGGTTAGCAGATACGCAGTATTTT
>TRBD1|NA|TRBV24-1|TRBJ2-7
CATSDPGGSYEQYF
TGTGCCACCAGTGATCCAGGGGGCTCGTACGAGCAGTACTTC
>NA|few|TRBV18|TRBJ1-5
CASSRDGDQPQHF
TGTGCCAGCTCCCGCGACGGGGATCAGCCCCAGCATTTT
>NA|NA|TRBV6-5|TRBJ1-5
CASSPYWGGGQPQHF
TGTGCCAGCAGTCCCTATTGGGGGGGCGGACAGCCCCAGCATTTT
>TRBD2|NA|TRBV7-2|TRBJ2-7
CASSATSGTFTYEQYF
TGTGCCAGCAGTGCTACAAGCGGGACTTTCACCTACGAGCAGTACTTC